This T cell receptor beta chain comes out of a study of blood T cell repertoires in COVID-19. Across the whole study: T cells, B-cell-depleted T cells, or PBMCs provided the cDNA or gDNA that served as material.

Using immunoSEQ multiplex PCR, the repertoire was profiled, and TCRdb retains in-frame clones only, with some absent. The table records around 370,000 clones, 87% of them present only once. This clone appeared a few times. Germline CDR1 reads SGHTA; CDR2 reads FQGNSA. The junction had 15 bases not matched to a gene; V was cut back by 5 bases and J by 6 bases. The CDR3 is 17 amino acids. The chain carries TRBV7-2 and TRBJ2-4; TRBD2 agrees at 8 bases. The sequenced sample was peripheral blood. This receptor was taken from a woman in her fifties or sixties with COVID-19, enrolled during active disease. CDR3 bases: TGTGCCAGCAGCCCTGGTGAGCGGGAGACCTCTATAAACATTCAGTACTTC. It is translated as CASSPGERETSINIQYF. Variable domain in full (rest from reference TRBV7-2 and TRBJ2-4): GAGVSQSPSNKVTEKGKDVELRCDPISGHTALYWYRQSLGQGLEFLIYFQGNSAPDKSGLPSDRFSAERTGGSVSTLTIQRTQQEDSAVYLCASSPGERETSINIQYFGAGTRLSVL.